The 8 T cell receptor beta chains below were found in one sample sequenced in a study of blood T cell repertoires in COVID-19. Sequenced by immunoSEQ multiplex PCR; TCRdb stores in-frame clones only, minus some. There are 150,000 or so clones in the sample; around 85% occur only once, and around 2.7% lies in the top ten. The sequenced material came from peripheral blood. Every receptor here comes from a woman over 75 with acute or convalescent COVID-19.

The V and J genes are TRBV27 and TRBJ2-5, with D tentatively TRBD2 (5 bases). Deletions cut 3 bases from V and 5 bases from J, with 10 bases between. The CDR3 consists of 13 residues. Germline values: CDR1 MNHEY, CDR2 SMNVEV (reference sequence). In DNA form, the CDR3 reads TGTGCCAGCAGTTTTAGAGGGCTGGAGACCCAGTACTTC. Translated, it gives CASSFRGLETQYF.

This CDR3 reads CASSITGTQGLLYGYTF. In DNA, the CDR3 is TGTGCCAGTAGTATAACCGGGACCCAGGGGTTATTATATGGCTACACCTTC. This sequence joins TRBV19 and TRBJ1-2, with a tentative D call TRBD1 (6 bases). V shed 2 bases and J shed 5 bases, with 21 bases lying between them. The CDR3 is 17 residues long. Looked up from germline, CDR1 is LNHDA and CDR2 is SQIVND (reference sequence). The full variable domain, with the rest looked up from reference TRBV19 and TRBJ1-2, is DGGITQSPKYLFRKEGQNVTLSCEQNLNHDAMYWYRQDPGQGLRLIYYSQIVNDFQKGDIAEGYSVSREKKESFPLTVTSAQKNPTAFYLCASSITGTQGLLYGYTFGSGTRLTVV.

This chain uses TRBV7-9 with TRBJ2-7, with D unresolved. CDR3 length: 12 amino acids. V lost 4 bases and J 2 bases, leaving 6 bases between the germline ends. Germline lookup yields CDR1 SEHNR and CDR2 FQNEAQ (reference sequence). The CDR3 is CASSSGAYEQYF. In DNA form, the CDR3 reads TGTGCCAGCAGCTCAGGCGCCTACGAGCAGTACTTC.

The chain uses TRBV24-1 and TRBJ2-1; TRBD1 matches 7 bases. CDR1 and CDR2 (germline): KGHDR, SFDVKD. V shed 5 bases, J shed 3 bases, and the junction held 3 bases outside the gene matches. This CDR3 is 14 amino acids long. The CDR3 sequence: CATSGQGGYNEQFF. The CDR3 region has the DNA TGTGCCACCAGTGGACAGGGTGGCTACAATGAGCAGTTCTTC.

The chain has TRBV5-5 and TRBJ1-1, with 7 bases lining up with TRBD1. Germline V gene lookup returns CDR1 SGHKS and CDR2 YYEKEE (reference sequence). Losses at the gene ends were 4 bases for V and 1 base for J; bases not matched to a gene: 7. The CDR3 consists of 15 residues. The CDR3 loop reads CASSRTGTENTEAFF. CDR3 DNA: TGTGCCAGCAGCCGAACCGGGACAGAGAACACTGAAGCTTTCTTT.

The rearrangement uses TRBV14 and TRBJ1-2; 8 bases are shared with TRBD1. This CDR3 region has 13 residues. V dropped 1 base and J dropped 8; count of bases not matched to a gene: 3. The germline V gene encodes CDR1 SGHDN and CDR2 FVKESK. CDR3 loop: CASSQAWTGGYTF. CDR3 in DNA: TGTGCCAGCAGCCAAGCTTGGACAGGGGGCTACACCTTC.

V usage is TRBV5-1 and J usage is TRBJ2-1, with 7 positions matching TRBD2. V trimming: 0 bases; J trimming: 8 bases; junction bases outside the gene matches: 17. Germline loops: CDR1 SGHRS, CDR2 YFSETQ. The CDR3 loop spans 18 amino acids. The CDR3 spells CASSLGVGGTYIVDEQFF. The DNA for the CDR3 is TGCGCCAGCAGCTTGGGGGTCGGGGGGACGTACATTGTCGATGAGCAGTTCTTC.

This chain uses TRBV12-3 or TRBV12-4 with TRBJ1-2; possible D gene TRBD1, 5 bases. V was cut by 2 bases and J by 2 bases, with 6 bases left in between. The length of the CDR3 is 13 residues. The CDR3 DNA is TGTGCCAGCAGTTTAAGACAGAACTATGGCTACACCTTC. Translation gives CASSLRQNYGYTF.